A single T cell receptor beta chain is shown here with its context. This table comes from immunoSEQ multiplex PCR, and its TCRdb copy is limited to in-frame clones, with some not included. The table shows some 17,000 clones, with roughly 92% occurring only once. This sample was taken from a study of OX40 agonist ivuxolimab in advanced cancers. Germline loops: CDR1 MDHEN, CDR2 SYDVKM. The length of the CDR3 is 12 residues. This chain uses TRBV28 with TRBJ2-5; D gene uncertain. The DNA end lines up better with TRBJ2-7; the J call may be wrong. This TCR derives from an adult with an advanced solid tumor such as melanoma, head and neck, liver or kidney cancer. The source was CD4+ or CD8+ T cells sorted from blood, collected in a trial of the OX40 agonist ivuxolimab. CDR3 sequence reads: CASSPVPYEQYF. CDR3 coding DNA: TGTGCCAGCAGTCCCGTCCCCTACGAGCAGTACTTC.